These T cell receptor beta chains were read from a single sample in a study of blood T cell repertoires in COVID-19. Generated by immunoSEQ multiplex PCR, the TCRdb table keeps only in-frame clones and is missing some. The table shows roughly 97,000 clones, with about 86% occurring only once. The sample consisted of peripheral blood. These receptors were obtained from a woman aged 80 or over with active or convalescent COVID-19. CDR3s include the opening cysteine and the closing phenylalanine or tryptophan.

CDR3 length	V gene	J gene	CDR3 protein
14	TRBV5-5	TRBJ2-1	CASSLRASRNEQFF
14	TRBV6-5	TRBJ2-1	CASSPGLTYNEQFF
12	TRBV28	TRBJ1-1	CASSLRMTEAFF
15	TRBV11-2	TRBJ2-3	CASSPGLAGEDTQYF
16	TRBV2	TRBJ2-3	CASSGGDSTSTDTQYF
15	TRBV11-3	TRBJ2-3	CASSERLAGRDTQYF
15	TRBV27	TRBJ2-3	CASSFLGQFGDTQYF
15	TRBV6-5	TRBJ1-6	CASSSTRDRGSPLHF
13	TRBV11-2	TRBJ2-1	CASSLDLADEQFF
15	TRBV28	TRBJ1-5	CASSADRVGNQPQHF
15	TRBV5-6	TRBJ2-6	CASSPGPAGANVLTF
14	TRBV5-6	TRBJ1-2	CASSQYQGHYGYTF
17	TRBV14	TRBJ1-1	CASSPAWGRLVNTEAFF
14	TRBV15	TRBJ1-3	CATSRGGGENTIYF
11	TRBV20-1	TRBJ2-7	CSAQGVNEQYF
14	TRBV27	TRBJ2-7	CASSLTGGTYEQYF
16	TRBV28	TRBJ1-5	CASSPGQAESNQPQHF